A selection of T cell receptor beta chains follows, all from one sample in a study of technical replicates of blood from a handful of donors. Here immunoSEQ multiplex PCR was the method, and the copy in TCRdb shows in-frame clones only, minus some. The sample holds about 59,000 clones; 87% are singletons and the top ten take around 5.2%. Sequencing used PBMCs. The receptors derive from a human donor in good health. Some clones in this sample may be carry-over from other donors' samples. CDR3s include the opening cysteine and the closing phenylalanine or tryptophan. Each record gives: D gene, V gene, J gene, clone size, CDR3 protein, CDR3 DNA. The D gene is left open where the match is weak. The size field is filled for only some rows; it gives once, few, many or a size class.

TRBD2,TRBV6-5,TRBJ2-1,NA,CASSSTVAGANNEQFF,TGTGCCAGCAGTTCTACCGTAGCGGGGGCTAACAATGAGCAGTTCTTC
TRBD2,TRBV6-5,TRBJ2-3,NA,CASSSSTRGGTSQYF,TGTGCCAGCAGTTCCAGTACGCGGGGGGGTACTTCGCAGTATTTT
TRBD1,TRBV18,TRBJ2-7,NA,CASSRQGEQYF,TGTGCCAGCTCACGACAGGGCGAGCAGTACTTC
NA,TRBV19,TRBJ2-7,once,CASSIAKAGVYEQYF,TGTGCCAGTAGTATAGCAAAGGCAGGGGTTTACGAGCAGTACTTC
TRBD2,TRBV14,TRBJ2-2,NA,CASSQDPSGTSELFF,TGTGCCAGCAGCCAAGATCCTAGCGGGACTTCGGAGCTGTTTTTT
TRBD1,TRBV27,TRBJ1-4,NA,CASSPGTGGRYKLFF,TGTGCCAGCAGTCCAGGGACAGGGGGGAGGTATAAACTGTTTTTT
TRBD2,TRBV7-2,TRBJ2-4,NA,CASSLVGTSGSYYF,TGTGCCAGCAGCTTAGTAGGGACTAGCGGGAGCTACTACTTC
NA,TRBV7-9,TRBJ1-3,NA,CASAFTQGNSGNTIYF,TGTGCCAGCGCCTTCACCCAGGGAAATTCTGGAAACACCATATATTTT
NA,TRBV29-1,TRBJ2-2,NA,CSVGQIPGELFF,TGCAGCGTTGGACAGATCCCCGGGGAGCTGTTTTTT
NA,TRBV4-1,TRBJ1-1,NA,CASSRQNTEAFF,TGCGCCAGCAGCCGTCAGAACACTGAAGCTTTCTTT
NA,TRBV19,TRBJ1-5,NA,CATKGDFSNQPQHF,TGTGCCACTAAGGGGGATTTTAGCAATCAGCCCCAGCATTTT
NA,TRBV12-5,TRBJ2-1,NA,CASGLGASSDNEQFF,TGTGCTAGTGGTTTGGGCGCCTCTAGTGACAATGAGCAGTTCTTC
NA,TRBV9,TRBJ1-6,NA,CASSVAFGRDSPLHF,TGTGCCAGCAGCGTAGCTTTCGGGCGGGATTCACCCCTCCACTTT
NA,TRBV7-9,TRBJ2-7,NA,CASSLGHNYEQYF,TGTGCCAGCAGCCTAGGACACAACTACGAGCAGTACTTC
TRBD1,TRBV4-1,TRBJ1-6,NA,CASSHLDRDSPLHF,TGCGCCAGCAGCCACCTGGACAGGGATTCACCCCTCCACTTT
TRBD2,TRBV29-1,TRBJ2-2,once,CSVDASGGSGELFF,TGCAGCGTTGACGCTAGCGGGGGGTCCGGGGAGCTGTTTTTT